Below, one T cell receptor (beta chain) is given with its context. What it binds is unknown. CDR1 MNHEY and CDR2 SVGAGI come from the germline V gene. V lost 7 bases and J 7 bases, leaving 13 bases between the germline ends. The CDR3 runs to 12 residues. The total RNA that was extracted per sample amounted to at least 5 micrograms. The use of a sample-barcoded 5' primer and a J-beta primer mix characterized a second PCR of roughly 7 to 11 cycles. The authors tagged each cDNA molecule using a template-switch adaptor with 12 random nucleotides. MiXCR, run by TCRdb on the 5' RACE reads, gives a single entry per CDR3 protein. Of approximately 770,000 distinct CDR3 sequences listed, 55% to 75% are singletons. This record belongs to a study of blood T cells in healthy people across ages. Regarding the study as a whole: Any changes in expanded clonotypes were possibly confounded, as donor CMV status remained unknown.

The source material was blood. This rearrangement joins TRBV6-5 to TRBJ1-2, with D perhaps TRBD1 (6 bases). The receptor was isolated from a young man in good health. The CDR3 bases are TGTGCCAGCAATCCACAGGGTGCTGGCTACACCTTC. It is translated as CASNPQGAGYTF.